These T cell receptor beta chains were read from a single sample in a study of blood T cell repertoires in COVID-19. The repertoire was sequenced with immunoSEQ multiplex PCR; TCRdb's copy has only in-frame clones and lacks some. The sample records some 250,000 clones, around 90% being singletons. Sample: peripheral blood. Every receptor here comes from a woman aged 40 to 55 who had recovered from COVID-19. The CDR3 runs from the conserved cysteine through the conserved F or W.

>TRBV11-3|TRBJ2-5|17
CASSLGGLAGPQETQYF
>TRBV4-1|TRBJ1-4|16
CASSSPGVATNEKLFF
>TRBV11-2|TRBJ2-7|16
CASSLAGRTGWGEQYF
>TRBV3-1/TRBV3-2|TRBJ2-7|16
CASNDAGAPSSYEQYF
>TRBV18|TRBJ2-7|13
CASSPDRDGEQYF
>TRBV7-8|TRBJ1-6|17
CASSLDRDPSYNSPLHF
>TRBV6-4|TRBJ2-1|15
CASSTLAGGPGEQFF
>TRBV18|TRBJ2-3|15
CASSPLAGGSDTQYF
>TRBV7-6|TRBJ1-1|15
CASSLGGTGATEAFF
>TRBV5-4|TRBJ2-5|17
CASSVGGGRMDQETQYF
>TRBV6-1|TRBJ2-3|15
CASSELAGGPDTQYF
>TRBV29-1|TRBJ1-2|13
CSVERQGIGGYTF
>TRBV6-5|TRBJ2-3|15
CASSEGQGRGDTQYF
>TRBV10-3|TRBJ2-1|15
CAISGLAGSYNEQFF
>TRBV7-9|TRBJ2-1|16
CASSPGLGSSYNEQFF
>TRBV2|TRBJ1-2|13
CASSEGTPYGYTF
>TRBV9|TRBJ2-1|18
CASSVAGLAPRPYNEQFF
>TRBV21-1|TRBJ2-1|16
CASSKPGRPGLDEQFF
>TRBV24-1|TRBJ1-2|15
CATSGPRDGAYGYTF
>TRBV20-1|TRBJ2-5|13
CSASLAGPRAQYF
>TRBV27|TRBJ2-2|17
CASSSPSGRAGTGELFF
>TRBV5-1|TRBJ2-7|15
CASSPGTGSLRWQYF
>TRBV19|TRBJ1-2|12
CASSLRKERYTF